This is a list of T cell receptor beta chains from one sample in a study of cytomegalovirus exposure and HLA in healthy donors. Some clones are missing from TCRdb's copy, which holds only in-frame ones; the method was immunoSEQ multiplex PCR. Of over 200,000 clones listed, 60% to 80% were seen once; the top ten hold about 3.8%. The sequenced material came from PBMCs. Receptor source: a male donor in good health and CMV-seronegative. Each CDR3 is given with its conserved first and last residue. The D gene is left open where the match is weak. Clone size is shown for a subset of rows, as once, few, many or a class of expanded clone.

size	V	length	J	D	DNA	CDR3
-	TRBV28	14	TRBJ1-2	TRBD1	TGTGCCAGCAGGAGACCGGGACAGGAGGGTGGCTACACCTTC	CASRRPGQEGGYTF
once	TRBV6-5	14	TRBJ1-2	TRBD1	TGTGCCAGCAGCCGGACAGGGGGCGACTATGGCTACACCTTC	CASSRTGGDYGYTF
few	TRBV9	18	TRBJ2-7	TRBD1	TGTGCCAGCAGCGTAGTGGGACAGGGATTCAAGGCCTTATACGAGCAGTACTTC	CASSVVGQGFKALYEQYF
-	TRBV5-1	14	TRBJ2-3	TRBD2	TGCGCCAGCAGTACGGGAGGGTGGACAGATACGCAGTATTTT	CASSTGGWTDTQYF
-	TRBV29-1	14	TRBJ1-1	-	TGCAGCGTTGAACCGGGGGGGGGCAAGGATGGAGCTTTCTTT	CSVEPGGGKDGAFF
-	TRBV19	14	TRBJ2-5	-	TGTGCCAGTAGTCCAGGGACGGCGGGGGAGACCCAGTACTTC	CASSPGTAGETQYF
-	TRBV6-5	14	TRBJ1-2	-	TGTGCCAGCAGTTACTTAGGGGGGGACTATGGCTACACCTTC	CASSYLGGDYGYTF
-	TRBV30	15	TRBJ2-1	TRBD1	TGTGCCTGGAGAGGACAGGCGACGCGGAACAATGAGCAGTTCTTC	CAWRGQATRNNEQFF
-	TRBV29-1	11	TRBJ2-1	-	TGCAGCGTTGAAGATCCGGTGGAGCTGTTCTTC	CSVEDPVELFF
-	TRBV27	16	TRBJ1-1	TRBD1	TGTGCCAGCAGTCCTAGGGGACAGCCAATGAACACTGAAGCTTTCTTT	CASSPRGQPMNTEAFF
-	TRBV25-1	15	TRBJ1-2	-	TGTGCCAGCACCCCGAGGGAGGGAACTAACTATGGCTACACCTTC	CASTPREGTNYGYTF
-	TRBV20-1	11	TRBJ1-1	-	TGCAGTGCCCACGCCGGGAGTGAAGCTTTCTTT	CSAHAGSEAFF
-	TRBV7-2	14	TRBJ2-1	TRBD2	TGTGCCAGCAGCCCTAGCGGGAGTAGCAATGAGCAGTTCTTC	CASSPSGSSNEQFF
-	TRBV7-9	16	TRBJ2-1	-	TGTGCCAGCACCGACTTGGCGGGACCACAGTCGGGTGAGCAGTTCTTC	CASTDLAGPQSGEQFF
once	TRBV19	14	TRBJ2-5	TRBD2	TGTGCCAGTAGTATGACTAGCGGGAGAAAGACCCAGTACTTC	CASSMTSGRKTQYF
-	TRBV6-1	13	TRBJ1-2	-	TGTGCCAGCAGTGTAGAGGTTAACTATGGCTACACCTTC	CASSVEVNYGYTF
few	TRBV9	18	TRBJ2-3	TRBD1	TGTGCCAGCAGCCCCCGGGACAGGGGGCGCGGGGGCACAGATACGCAGTATTTT	CASSPRDRGRGGTDTQYF
-	TRBV18	13	TRBJ2-3	-	TGTGCCAGCTCACCAGGTCAGGCAGATACGCAGTATTTT	CASSPGQADTQYF
-	TRBV2	16	TRBJ2-5	TRBD2	TGTGCCAGCAAGTGGGGGGCTAGCGGGACGGCGGAGACCCAGTACTTC	CASKWGASGTAETQYF
-	TRBV25-1	13	TRBJ2-7	-	TGTGCCAGCATTGAACAGGTAGGCTACGAGCAGTACTTC	CASIEQVGYEQYF
-	TRBV5-1	14	TRBJ1-2	TRBD1	TGCGCCAGCAGCGGGGTAACAGGGGGCACTGGCTACACCTTC	CASSGVTGGTGYTF
few	TRBV5-4	17	TRBJ1-1	TRBD1	TGTGCCAGCAGCTCTTGGGCTTACAGGGGACGGAACACTGAAGCTTTCTTT	CASSSWAYRGRNTEAFF
-	TRBV6-5	15	TRBJ2-3	-	TGTGCCAGCAGTTACGGTGGACTATCCGCAGATACGCAGTATTTT	CASSYGGLSADTQYF
-	TRBV4-2	18	TRBJ2-2	TRBD2	TGTGCCAGCAGCCAAGGAAGGATTGGGCGGGAGCGGACCGGGGAGCTGTTTTTT	CASSQGRIGRERTGELFF
-	TRBV10-3	16	TRBJ2-7	TRBD1	TGTGCCATCAGTTCTCCGGGGACAGCAAACTTCTACGAGCAGTACTTC	CAISSPGTANFYEQYF
few	TRBV9	16	TRBJ2-3	TRBD1	TGTGCCAGCAGCCCCCAGATAGGGACAGACACAGATACGCAGTATTTT	CASSPQIGTDTDTQYF
once	TRBV7-3	15	TRBJ2-1	TRBD2	TGTGCCAGCAGCGAAACCGGGACTAGCGGAAATGAGCAGTTCTTC	CASSETGTSGNEQFF
-	TRBV6-1	15	TRBJ2-1	TRBD1	TGTGCCAGCAGTGACGACAGGGGCCCCTACAATGAGCAGTTCTTC	CASSDDRGPYNEQFF
-	TRBV9	17	TRBJ2-2	TRBD2	TGTGCCAGCAGCGTAGGCTGGGGACTACAGAACACCGGGGAGCTGTTTTTT	CASSVGWGLQNTGELFF
-	TRBV5-4	16	TRBJ2-7	TRBD2	TGTGCCAGCAGCCCGTCCGGGACTAGCGGGTACTACGAGCAGTACTTC	CASSPSGTSGYYEQYF
-	TRBV4-1	14	TRBJ1-1	TRBD1	TGCGCCAGCAGCCAACCCCAGGGGGCTCGAGAAGCTTTCTTT	CASSQPQGAREAFF
-	TRBV5-1	13	TRBJ2-5	TRBD1	TGCGCCAGCAGTCAACAGGGGTCGGAGACCCAGTACTTC	CASSQQGSETQYF
once	TRBV2	14	TRBJ2-7	TRBD2	TGTGCCAGCGTAGCGGGAGCCCTAACCTACGAGCAGTACTTC	CASVAGALTYEQYF
once	TRBV7-3	14	TRBJ2-3	TRBD2	TGTGCCAGCAGTACTAGCGGGAGCACAGATACGCAGTATTTT	CASSTSGSTDTQYF
-	TRBV28	16	TRBJ2-7	TRBD1	TGTGCCAGCAGTTTACGAGGGGGACAGGGGGTCAACGAGCAGTACTTC	CASSLRGGQGVNEQYF
once	TRBV9	16	TRBJ1-2	-	TGTGCCAGCAGCGTAGAACCCCGTCAGGGGAGGGATGGCTACACCTTC	CASSVEPRQGRDGYTF
-	TRBV5-1	16	TRBJ1-3	-	TGCGCCAGCAGCACCGTCTCCGGGACAAATGGAAACACCATATATTTT	CASSTVSGTNGNTIYF
-	TRBV19	15	TRBJ2-6	-	TGTGCCAGTAGTATCATTCCCCCTGGGGCCAACGTCCTGACTTTC	CASSIIPPGANVLTF
-	TRBV2	17	TRBJ2-5	TRBD2	TGTGCCAGCAGTGAAGCGGATAGCGGGGCGCGGGGAGAGACCCAGTACTTC	CASSEADSGARGETQYF
many	TRBV7-2	16	TRBJ1-2	TRBD1	TGTGCCAGCAGCTTCTCATTTGGACAGGGGGACTATGGCTACACCTTC	CASSFSFGQGDYGYTF
-	TRBV13	18	TRBJ2-2	-	TGTGCCAGCAGCTACCCGGCTAGGCGGGCGTCTCGACCCGGGGAGCTGTTTTTT	CASSYPARRASRPGELFF
-	TRBV28	17	TRBJ2-3	-	TGTGCCAGCAGCTCCACTACCACAGGTGCCGGCACAGATACGCAGTATTTT	CASSSTTTGAGTDTQYF
-	TRBV5-1	16	TRBJ2-4	-	TGCGCCAGCAGCTTGGATAGTAGCGGAACCGGGGACATTCAGTACTTC	CASSLDSSGTGDIQYF
-	TRBV19	14	TRBJ2-1	TRBD2	TGTGCCAGTAGTATAGGACTAGCGGGAGCCCGGCAGTTCTTC	CASSIGLAGARQFF